A single sample is the source of the 29 T cell receptor beta chains below, sequenced in a study of blood T cells in healthy people across ages. The authors ran a second PCR of roughly 7 to 11 cycles using a sample-barcoded 5' primer and a J-beta primer mix. TCRdb re-called the 5' RACE reads with MiXCR, one entry per CDR3 protein. The sample has under 800,000 distinct CDR3 sequences; more than 40% are singletons. Sequencing used blood. These receptors came from a woman in her fifties or sixties in good health.

This clonotype was recorded a few times. This chain uses TRBV5-1 with TRBJ2-5; no definite D call. The CDR3 spans 13 residues. Trimming pared 4 bases from V and 2 bases from J, leaving 9 bases between. Germline V gene data show CDR1 as SGHRS and CDR2 as YFSETQ. The DNA of the CDR3 is TGCGCCAGCAGCGCTCAACTACAAGAGACCCAGTACTTC. It is translated as CASSAQLQETQYF.

Notes on this clonotype: A much more abundant neighbour one base away suggests this may be a read error. This chain joins TRBV7-3 and TRBJ2-1; 8 bases align to TRBD2. The J call may be wrong; the DNA end is better matched by TRBJ2-7. CDR1 is SGHTA and CDR2 is FQGTGA in the germline V gene. The CDR3 totals 17 residues. In DNA, the CDR3 is TGTGCCAGCAGCTTATCGTCGGCGGGGGGCGTGAACAATGAGCAGTACTTC. As protein: CASSLSSAGGVNNEQYF.

Regarding this clonotype: A far larger clone differs by one base, so this is likely a read error. The V gene is TRBV7-2, the J gene TRBJ2-4; TRBD1 matches at 11 bases. The J call is doubtful: the DNA matches TRBJ2-7 better. The CDR3 spans 14 residues. Per the germline V gene, CDR1 is SGHTA and CDR2 is FQGNSA. CDR3 nucleotide sequence: TGTGCCAGCAGCTGGGGGACAGGGGGCTACGAGCAGTACTTC. It codes for CASSWGTGGYEQYF.

The chain is built from TRBV20-1 and TRBJ1-5, with D hard to call. The CDR3 length is 13 residues. From germline, CDR1 is DFQATT and CDR2 SNEGSKA (reference sequence). Trimming pared 2 bases from V and 5 bases from J, leaving 10 bases between. CDR3 residues: CSARRKGHQPQHF. The DNA for the CDR3 is TGCAGTGCTAGAAGAAAAGGACATCAGCCCCAGCATTTT.

Only a few counts were recorded for this clonotype. V and J are TRBV24-1 and TRBJ2-1, with a possible D match to TRBD1 (5 bases). The germline CDR1 and CDR2 sequences are KGHDR and SFDVKD. The CDR3 contains 13 residues. Trimming removed 5 bases from V and 10 bases from J, with 14 bases in between. The CDR3 loop reads CATSVLDRREQFF. The CDR3 nucleotides are TGTGCCACCAGTGTCCTTGACAGAAGGGAGCAGTTCTTC.

In its sample, this clonotype was seen many times. The chain is built from TRBV20-1 and TRBJ2-5; 9 nucleotides line up with TRBD2. The CDR3 contains 14 residues. V shed 6 bases, J shed 6 bases, and the junction held 11 bases outside the gene matches. The germline V gene encodes CDR1 DFQATT and CDR2 SNEGSKA (reference sequence). CDR3 coding DNA: TGCAGTGCCTCTAGCGGGGCAGGGGTGAAGACCCAGTACTTC. Translating gives CSASSGAGVKTQYF.

This clonotype appeared once. The J gene is TRBJ2-1, the V gene TRBV28; 7 bases are a match to TRBD2. This CDR3 is 14 amino acids long. The V gene end was trimmed by 8 bases and the J gene end by 0 bases; junction bases not matched to a gene: 4. Germline loops: CDR1 MDHEN, CDR2 SYDVKM. The CDR3 DNA sequence: TGTGCCAGCTGGCGCGGGAGCTCCTACAATGAGCAGTTCTTC. Amino acid sequence: CASWRGSSYNEQFF.

The chain carries TRBV7-3 and TRBJ2-1, with TRBD2 matching 9 bases. The CDR3 sequence is 16 residues long. Germline values: CDR1 SGHTA, CDR2 FQGTGA. With V trimmed by 4 bases and J by 8 bases, 12 bases remained unmatched. The CDR3 is CASSSTKTLAGDEQFF. The CDR3, as DNA: TGTGCCAGCAGCTCGACTAAGACCTTAGCGGGAGATGAGCAGTTCTTC.

For this clonotype: This may be a read error: a much more frequent sequence differs by one nucleotide. This sequence joins TRBV7-2 and TRBJ2-7, with TRBD2 matching 8 bases. CDR1 and CDR2 (germline): SGHTA, FQGNSA. The V segment lost 6 bases and the J segment 4 bases; nucleotides outside the gene matches: 11. The CDR3 covers 15 residues. CDR3 sequence reads: CASSSRRAGAYEQYF. The CDR3 DNA reads as TGTGCCAGCAGTAGTCGACGAGCGGGAGCGTACGAGCAGTACTTC.

The chain uses TRBV25-1 and TRBJ2-5; D ambiguous. Trimming took 7 bases from V and 11 from J, leaving 26 bases between them. CDR1 is MGHDK, CDR2 SYGVNS, per germline. CDR3 length equals 15 residues. CDR3 DNA: TGTGCCAGCACCGATACGGGCTCCCCGCACGGTGAGCAGTACTTC. Translating it yields CASTDTGSPHGEQYF.

The gene calls are TRBV4-2 and TRBJ2-1; the match to TRBD2 covers 10 bases. The CDR3 extends over 15 amino acids. The germline gives CDR1 LGHNA, CDR2 YNFKEQ. V lost 4 bases and J lost 10; bases outside the gene matches: 10. The CDR3 here is CASSPPTSGREEQFF. CDR3 nucleotides: TGTGCCAGCAGCCCCCCGACCAGCGGGAGGGAGGAGCAGTTCTTC.

The gene calls are TRBV4-2 and TRBJ2-3, with 9 positions matching TRBD2. The germline V gene encodes CDR1 LGHNA and CDR2 YNFKEQ. V shed 0 bases, J shed 4 bases, and the junction held 5 bases outside the gene matches. The CDR3 covers 16 residues. The CDR3 sequence is CASSQEGTSRSDTQYF. The CDR3 region has the DNA TGTGCCAGCAGCCAAGAAGGGACTAGCCGGTCAGATACGCAGTATTTT.

In this sample, this clonotype turned up many times. A much larger clone differs from this one at a single base, so this may be a read error. The V and J genes are TRBV5-1 and TRBJ2-5; 7 bases map to TRBD1. J gave up 11 bases and V 4 bases, and 17 bases lay outside the gene matches. The CDR3 consists of 15 residues. Germline assignment: CDR1 SGHRS and CDR2 YFSETQ. CDR3 amino acids: CASSPSGTDRYEQYF. The CDR3 bases are TGCGCCAGCAGCCCCTCCGGGACAGATAGGTATGAGCAGTACTTC.

V and J are TRBV6-5 and TRBJ2-5, with TRBD1 matching over 7 bases. Trimming cost V 7 bases and J 5 bases; bases outside gene matches: 13. This CDR3 spans 15 amino acids. In germline, CDR1 is MNHEY, CDR2 SVGAGI. The CDR3 sequence is CASTQSGTVKETQYF. CDR3 coding DNA: TGTGCCAGCACCCAATCGGGGACAGTGAAGGAGACCCAGTACTTC.

The chain carries TRBV30 and TRBJ1-1, with 8 bases identical to TRBD1. This CDR3 is 14 amino acids long. CDR1 is GTSNPN, CDR2 SVGIG, per germline (reference sequence). V lost 0 bases, J lost 3 bases, and 3 bases stayed unmatched. The CDR3 is CAWSVSGGYTEAFF. The DNA for the CDR3 is TGTGCCTGGAGTGTTTCAGGGGGCTACACTGAAGCTTTCTTT.

The rearrangement uses TRBV30 and TRBJ2-3, with TRBD2 matching 9 bases. CDR1 and CDR2 from the germline V gene are GTSNPN and SVGIG (reference sequence). V shed 2 bases, J shed 4 bases, and the junction held 1 base outside the gene matches. The CDR3 is 13 amino acids. CDR3: CAWSKREADTQYF. CDR3 sequence (DNA): TGTGCCTGGAGTAAGCGGGAGGCAGATACGCAGTATTTT.

The genes are TRBV9 and TRBJ2-5; TRBD2 agrees at 7 bases. The better agreement between TRBJ2-7 and the DNA end casts doubt on the J call. This CDR3 spans 14 amino acids. Germline-derived CDR1 and CDR2 are SGDLS and YYNGEE. This CDR3 reads CASSVGTSLNEQYF. The CDR3 DNA sequence: TGTGCCAGCAGCGTAGGGACTAGTCTAAACGAGCAGTACTTC.

The V call is TRBV28, the J call TRBJ1-2; 8 bases map to TRBD1. Per germline, CDR1 MDHEN and CDR2 SYDVKM. V trimming: 7 bases; J trimming: 4 bases; junction bases outside the gene matches: 11. This CDR3 has 15 amino acids. CDR3 sequence reads: CASTSRQGKGYGYTF. For the CDR3, the DNA is TGTGCCAGCACCTCGAGACAGGGGAAGGGCTATGGCTACACCTTC.

This clonotype was seen once. This sequence joins TRBV3-1 and TRBJ2-5; D assignment may be TRBD1 or TRBD2 (5 bases each). The CDR3 has 15 residues. V was clipped by 1 base and J by 11 bases, with 20 bases between them. The germline gives CDR1 LGHDT, CDR2 YNNKEL (reference sequence). CDR3 coding DNA: TGTGCCAGCAGCCAAGTTTTGGGACCGAGCTTAGAGCAGTACTTC. It yields the protein CASSQVLGPSLEQYF.

This clonotype was seen only once. The junction departs from the called germline gene at one end, perhaps through a read error. The V gene is TRBV7-3, the J gene TRBJ1-6, with TRBD1 matching 7 bases. Germline values: CDR1 SGHTA, CDR2 FQGTGA. CDR3 size: 14 residues. CDR3 nucleotides: TGTGCCAGCAGGCGGGACAGCGATAATGCACCCCTCCACTTT. Its translation: CASRRDSDNAPLHF.

The chain recombines TRBV20-1 with TRBJ1-1, with a weak D call TRBD1 (5 bases). Trimming removed 0 bases from V and 3 bases from J, with 14 bases in between. The CDR3 has 15 amino acids. Germline CDR1 DFQATT, CDR2 SNEGSKA (reference sequence). CDR3: CSARDRGGGHTEAFF. CDR3 coding DNA: TGCAGTGCTAGAGATCGGGGGGGAGGGCACACTGAAGCTTTCTTT.

This clonotype was detected only a few times. The chain employs TRBV20-1 and TRBJ2-7; 9 positions match TRBD2. The CDR3 spans 13 residues. The germline V gene has CDR1 DFQATT and CDR2 SNEGSKA (reference sequence). V was clipped by 6 bases and J by 4 bases; unmatched bases: 7. CDR3: CSAPVAGVYEQYF. Here the CDR3 DNA reads TGCAGTGCCCCTGTAGCGGGAGTTTACGAGCAGTACTTC.

This clonotype showed up just a few times. The rearrangement links TRBV24-1 to TRBJ2-1; the D gene is possibly TRBD2 (6 bases). V was pared by 6 bases and J by 0 bases, with 11 bases between. Germline CDR1 reads KGHDR; CDR2 reads SFDVKD. The CDR3 totals 15 residues. CDR3 residues: CATSSDGSSYNEQFF. In DNA form, the CDR3 reads TGTGCCACCAGTAGTGACGGGAGCTCCTACAATGAGCAGTTCTTC.

The J gene is TRBJ1-5, the V gene TRBV20-1; D uncertain. Trimming removed 0 bases at V and 4 bases at J, with 19 bases between. Germline V gene data show CDR1 as DFQATT and CDR2 as SNEGSKA (reference sequence). This CDR3 region has 17 residues. CDR3 region: CSARDQRAIPGNQPQHF. The CDR3 DNA follows: TGCAGTGCTAGAGATCAAAGGGCTATACCTGGGAATCAGCCCCAGCATTTT.

Only a few counts were recorded for this clonotype. V is TRBV15 and J is TRBJ2-1; D tentatively fits TRBD1 or TRBD2 (5 bases each). Germline CDR1 reads LNHNV; CDR2 reads YYDKDF (reference sequence). Trimming took 10 bases from V and 6 from J, leaving 19 bases between them. This CDR3 is built from 14 residues. Here the CDR3 DNA reads TGTGCCATTGAGGTCGGGGACGGCTTCAATGAGCAGTTCTTC. Protein product: CAIEVGDGFNEQFF.

The J gene is TRBJ2-5, the V gene TRBV6-5; the match to TRBD2 covers 10 bases. Near its end, the DNA agrees better with TRBJ2-7, so the J call may be wrong. CDR3 length: 14 residues. Per the germline V gene, CDR1 is MNHEY and CDR2 is SVGAGI. The CDR3 sequence is CASREREGHYEQYF. DNA for the CDR3: TGTGCCAGCAGAGAGCGGGAGGGCCACTACGAGCAGTACTTC.

This clonotype was seen a few times. The CDR3 loop is CASTGPYSSYNEQFF. DNA for the CDR3: TGTGCCAGCACCGGGCCGTACTCCTCCTACAATGAGCAGTTCTTC. V gene TRBV28 combines with J gene TRBJ2-1, with D unresolved. There are 15 residues in the CDR3. Trimming shortened V by 7 bases and J by 0 bases, and 13 bases separated the two germline ends. CDR1 is MDHEN and CDR2 is SYDVKM in the germline V gene.

This clonotype was seen ten or more times. The chain links TRBV9 to TRBJ2-5; TRBD1 might be the D (5 bases). The V and J ends lost 0 bases and 4 bases respectively, with 10 bases between them. The CDR3 has 14 amino acids. Germline V CDR1 and CDR2: SGDLS, YYNGEE. This CDR3 reads CASSVVREGETQYF. For the CDR3, the DNA is TGTGCCAGCAGCGTAGTCAGGGAAGGAGAGACCCAGTACTTC. Variable domain in full (rest from reference TRBV9 and TRBJ2-5): DSGVTQTPKHLITATGQRVTLRCSPRSGDLSVYWYQQSLDQGLQFLIQYYNGEERAKGNILERFSAQQFPDLHSELNLSSLELGDSALYFCASSVVREGETQYFGPGTRLLVL.

The chain is built from TRBV13 and TRBJ1-5, with TRBD1 as a possible D gene (5 bases). The CDR3 extends over 15 amino acids. Germline loops: CDR1 PRHDT, CDR2 FYEKMQ (reference sequence). V shed 5 bases and J shed 2 bases, with 13 bases lying between them. The CDR3 DNA is TGTGCCAGCAGCACGACCGGAGGGGGCAATCAGCCCCAGCATTTT. This sequence encodes CASSTTGGGNQPQHF.